A single sample gave rise to the 26 T cell receptor beta chains below, sequenced in a study of blood T cell repertoires in COVID-19. Generated by immunoSEQ multiplex PCR, the TCRdb table keeps only in-frame clones and is missing some. This table has some 70,000 clones, about 82% appearing once. The material sequenced was peripheral blood. Receptors were obtained from a woman aged 60-75 years with acute or convalescent COVID-19.

The V gene is TRBV7-8, the J gene TRBJ1-6; no reliable D call. CDR1 is SGHVS and CDR2 is FQNEAQ in the germline V gene. The CDR3 contains 15 residues. Deletions cut 2 bases from V and 10 bases from J, with 15 bases between. The CDR3 DNA follows: TGTGCCAGCAGCTTACTCGGCGGGCCCGGGTCACCCCTCCACTTT. It yields the protein CASSLLGGPGSPLHF.

The V and J genes are TRBV5-6 and TRBJ2-5; TRBD1 might be the D (6 bases). V shed 6 bases and J shed 5 bases, with 11 bases lying between them. The CDR3 totals 12 residues. The germline CDR1 and CDR2 sequences are SGHDT and YYEEEE. The chain's CDR3 is CASKSGVETQYF. The CDR3 DNA is TGTGCCAGCAAGTCAGGGGTGGAGACCCAGTACTTC.

This rearrangement joins TRBV7-2 to TRBJ2-6; tentative D call: TRBD2 (7 bases). The V end was cut by 5 bases, the J end by 4 bases, with 15 bases between. The CDR3 is 16 amino acids. Germline lookup yields CDR1 SGHTA and CDR2 FQGNSA. The CDR3 DNA is TGTGCCAGCAGCACCCGCGGGGGCTCCGGGGCCAACGTCCTGACTTTC. This sequence encodes CASSTRGGSGANVLTF.

The rearrangement joins TRBV6-1 to TRBJ1-1; D unresolved. The CDR3 sequence is 13 residues long. CDR1 MNHNS and CDR2 SASEGT come from the germline V gene. Deletions cut 2 bases from V and 8 bases from J, with 12 bases between. CDR3 amino acids: CASSERARTEAFF. CDR3 DNA sequence: TGTGCCAGCAGTGAAAGAGCACGAACCGAAGCTTTCTTT.

V usage is TRBV29-1 and J usage is TRBJ2-7; maybe TRBD1 (7 bases). The germline CDR1 and CDR2 sequences are SQVTM and ANQGSEA. V shed 6 bases and J shed 6 bases, with 12 bases lying between them. The CDR3 length is 11 residues. CDR3 sequence (DNA): TGCAGCGTGAGACAGGGAGGCGAGCAGTACTTC. Encoded protein: CSVRQGGEQYF.

The chain's CDR3 is CASSQVAGLNTGELFF. In DNA, the CDR3 is TGTGCCAGCAGCCAAGTAGCGGGCCTGAACACCGGGGAGCTGTTTTTT. The chain uses TRBV4-2 and TRBJ2-2, with TRBD2 identical over 7 bases. The CDR3 spans 16 residues. Germline trimming cut 1 base from V and 1 base from J; bases unmatched to any gene: 3. CDR1 LGHNA and CDR2 YNFKEQ come from the germline V gene.

The V and J genes are TRBV6-5 and TRBJ1-2; 9 bases align to TRBD1. CDR1 and CDR2 (germline): MNHEY, SVGAGI. The V and J ends lost 2 bases and 4 bases, in that order; junction bases with no gene match: 2. The CDR3 contains 14 residues. This CDR3 is CASSYLTGGYGYTF. In DNA, the CDR3 is TGTGCCAGCAGTTACCTGACAGGGGGCTATGGCTACACCTTC.

This clone was seen once. V usage is TRBV20-1 and J usage is TRBJ2-1; no clear D. With 3 bases removed from V and 7 bases from J, the gap between germline ends came to 13 bases. Germline CDR1 is DFQATT and CDR2 is SNEGSKA (reference sequence). The CDR3 is 13 amino acids. CDR3 coding DNA: TGCAGTGCTAGTGCGAGTATCAAGAATGAGCAGTTCTTC. This gives the protein CSASASIKNEQFF.

The J gene is TRBJ2-2, the V gene TRBV30, with D unclear. The germline V gene has CDR1 GTSNPN and CDR2 SVGIG (reference sequence). Between the trimmed V and J ends, which lost 2 bases and 1 base, there was a span of 5 bases. CDR3 length: 13 residues. DNA of the CDR3: TGTGCCTGGAGTAGACAGAACACCGGGGAGCTGTTTTTT. As protein: CAWSRQNTGELFF. The full variable domain, in which reference TRBV30 and TRBJ2-2 provide the parts outside the CDR3, is SQTIHQWPATLVQPVGSPLSLECTVEGTSNPNLYWYRQAAGRGLQLLFYSVGIGQISSEVPQNLSASRPQDRQFILSSKKLLLSDSGFYLCAWSRQNTGELFFGEGSRLTVL.

The chain is built from TRBV30 and TRBJ2-7, with unresolved D. Per germline, CDR1 GTSNPN and CDR2 SVGIG (reference sequence). The CDR3 sequence is 11 residues long. Trimming shortened V by 4 bases and J by 2 bases, and 6 bases separated the two germline ends. The CDR3 coding sequence is TGTGCCTGGACCAAAACCTACGAGCAGTACTTC. It specifies CAWTKTYEQYF.

The rearrangement uses TRBV5-6 and TRBJ1-5; D might be TRBD1 (5 bases). The CDR3 contains 12 residues. Germline V CDR1 and CDR2: SGHDT, YYEEEE. V was clipped by 4 bases and J by 4 bases, with 6 bases between them. The CDR3, as DNA: TGTGCCAGCAGCCGACAGAATCAGCCCCAGCATTTT. It yields the protein CASSRQNQPQHF.

The chain has TRBV3-1 (or the pseudogene TRBV3-2) and TRBJ1-6; D gene unclear. Trimming pared 5 bases from V and 0 bases from J, leaving 20 bases between. The CDR3 loop spans 19 amino acids. Germline-derived CDR1 and CDR2 are LGHDT and YNNKEL (reference sequence). CDR3 sequence (DNA): TGTGCCAGCAGCACCCACGGGGTGGGTAGGAGCTCCTATAATTCACCCCTCCACTTT. It codes for CASSTHGVGRSSYNSPLHF.

The V and J genes are TRBV19 and TRBJ1-5; TRBD1 matches 7 bases. The CDR3 has 17 residues. Germline V CDR1 and CDR2: LNHDA, SQIVND (reference sequence). V lost 3 bases, J lost 1 base, and 9 bases stayed unmatched. CDR3 amino acids: CASSMSDRTPSNQPQHF. CDR3 in DNA: TGTGCCAGTAGTATGTCGGACAGGACTCCGAGCAATCAGCCCCAGCATTTT. Complete variable domain (other parts from reference TRBV19 and TRBJ1-5): DGGITQSPKYLFRKEGQNVTLSCEQNLNHDAMYWYRQDPGQGLRLIYYSQIVNDFQKGDIAEGYSVSREKKESFPLTVTSAQKNPTAFYLCASSMSDRTPSNQPQHFGDGTRLSIL.

The V gene is TRBV29-1, the J gene TRBJ2-3; the D gene is possibly TRBD1 (6 bases). CDR3 size: 12 residues. V gave up 6 bases and J gave up 2 bases, with 9 bases separating them. Germline assignment: CDR1 SQVTM and CDR2 ANQGSEA. CDR3 sequence reads: CSVHRDTDTQYF. CDR3 DNA: TGCAGCGTCCACAGGGACACAGATACGCAGTATTTT.

The chain uses TRBV19 and TRBJ2-7, with TRBD2 as a possible D gene (5 bases). V lost 4 bases and J 2 bases, leaving 12 bases between the germline ends. CDR1 and CDR2 (germline): LNHDA, SQIVND (reference sequence). The CDR3 spans 14 residues. In DNA form, the CDR3 reads TGTGCCAGTAGTACACGGACTGGTCCCTACGAGCAGTACTTC. Translated: CASSTRTGPYEQYF. The full variable domain, in which reference TRBV19 and TRBJ2-7 provide the parts outside the CDR3, is DGGITQSPKYLFRKEGQNVTLSCEQNLNHDAMYWYRQDPGQGLRLIYYSQIVNDFQKGDIAEGYSVSREKKESFPLTVTSAQKNPTAFYLCASSTRTGPYEQYFGPGTRLTVT.

The chain couples TRBV11-3 to TRBJ1-2, with a tentative D call TRBD1 (5 bases). The V gene lost 1 base and the J gene lost 4 bases, with 16 bases spanning the gap. CDR3 length: 16 residues. Germline V gene data show CDR1 as SGHNT and CDR2 as YENEEA. This CDR3 reads CASSLVPGGSRYGYTF. DNA for the CDR3: TGTGCCAGCAGCTTAGTGCCGGGGGGGTCCCGCTATGGCTACACCTTC.

A few counts support this clone. The chain joins TRBV6-1 to TRBJ1-5; 7 bases match TRBD1. The CDR3 sequence is 16 residues long. Germline assignment: CDR1 MNHNS and CDR2 SASEGT. V shed 3 bases, J shed 5 bases, and the junction held 10 bases outside the gene matches. The CDR3 nucleotides read TGTGCCAGCAGTGATGGACAGGTTCACGGTTATCAGCCCCAGCATTTT. Its translation: CASSDGQVHGYQPQHF.

V usage is TRBV7-9 and J usage is TRBJ1-1, with TRBD1 as a possible D gene (6 bases). Germline CDR1 and CDR2: SEHNR and FQNEAQ (reference sequence). This CDR3 has 13 amino acids. V was trimmed by 4 bases and J by 6 bases, leaving 12 bases between them. The CDR3 region is CASSYRQDAEAFF. The CDR3 bases are TGTGCCAGCAGCTACCGACAGGACGCTGAAGCTTTCTTT.

The gene calls are TRBV29-1 and TRBJ2-2; a weak D match, TRBD1 (5 bases). V was pared by 1 base and J by 8 bases, with 17 bases between. The germline CDR1 and CDR2 sequences are SQVTM and ANQGSEA. There are 15 residues in the CDR3. CDR3 coding DNA: TGCAGCGTTGAAGGGCGAGACAGCCTCTGGGGGGAGCTGTTTTTT. Its translation is CSVEGRDSLWGELFF.

This rearrangement joins TRBV5-4 to TRBJ1-2; 9 nucleotides line up with TRBD1. The CDR3 sequence is 18 residues long. Germline CDR1 and CDR2: SGHNT and YYREEE (reference sequence). Unmatched junction bases numbered 13, after V lost 0 bases and J lost 4 bases. The CDR3 DNA is TGTGCCAGCAGCTTGGGCGGACAGGGGAGGGCAACTGGCTATGGCTACACCTTC. Protein product: CASSLGGQGRATGYGYTF.

This chain links TRBV19 with TRBJ2-7; perhaps TRBD2 as D (5 bases). The V and J ends lost 2 bases and 3 bases respectively, with 14 bases between them. The germline CDR1 and CDR2 sequences are LNHDA and SQIVND (reference sequence). The CDR3 is made up of 15 amino acids. CDR3 sequence (DNA): TGTGCCAGTAGTATATCCCGAGGGCCGGGCTACGAGCAGTACTTC. As protein: CASSISRGPGYEQYF.

This rearrangement joins TRBV7-9 to TRBJ1-5; D is perhaps TRBD1 (5 bases). Trimming shortened V by 1 base and J by 4 bases, and 11 bases separated the two germline ends. This CDR3 has 15 amino acids. Germline CDR1 reads SEHNR; CDR2 reads FQNEAQ (reference sequence). This CDR3 reads CASSLVGGDNQPQHF. CDR3 nucleotides: TGTGCCAGCAGCTTAGTCGGGGGGGATAATCAGCCCCAGCATTTT.

V is TRBV7-9 and J is TRBJ1-2; D uncertain. From germline, CDR1 is SEHNR and CDR2 FQNEAQ (reference sequence). V was shortened by 5 bases and J by 4 bases, with 14 bases between the two germline ends. The CDR3 consists of 14 residues. The DNA for the CDR3 is TGTGCCAGCAGCCGTATACAGATCCCCTATGGCTACACCTTC. Translating gives CASSRIQIPYGYTF.

The chain combines TRBV30 with TRBJ2-1; 7 bases agree with TRBD1. From germline, CDR1 is GTSNPN and CDR2 SVGIG (reference sequence). V lost 6 bases and J lost 5; bases outside the gene matches: 7. The CDR3 is made up of 13 amino acids. CDR3 in amino acids: CACDIQGHNEQFF. CDR3 bases: TGTGCCTGCGATATACAGGGGCACAATGAGCAGTTCTTC.

This clone was recorded a few times. The chain links TRBV5-5 to TRBJ2-5, with TRBD2 matching 14 bases. Germline V CDR1 and CDR2: SGHKS, YYEKEE (reference sequence). V was pared by 4 bases and J by 4 bases, with 6 bases of the junction left unmatched. The CDR3 length is 16 residues. The CDR3 DNA reads as TGTGCCAGCAGCCCCGGACTAGCGGGGGGCGGAGAGACCCAGTACTTC. It specifies CASSPGLAGGGETQYF. Using reference TRBV5-5 and TRBJ2-5 for the parts outside the CDR3, the full variable domain is DAGVTQSPTHLIKTRGQQVTLRCSPISGHKSVSWYQQVLGQGPQFIFQYYEKEERGRGNFPDRFSARQFPNYSSELNVNALLLGDSALYLCASSPGLAGGGETQYFGPGTRLLVL.

The chain uses TRBV6-1 and TRBJ1-2; 8 bases match TRBD1. With 0 bases clipped from V and 7 bases from J, the junction kept 7 bases outside the gene matches. The CDR3 covers 15 residues. Germline CDR1 is MNHNS and CDR2 is SASEGT. CDR3 nucleotides: TGTGCCAGCAGTGAAGCGCCGGACAGGGTCCTTGGCTACACCTTC. Encoded protein: CASSEAPDRVLGYTF.